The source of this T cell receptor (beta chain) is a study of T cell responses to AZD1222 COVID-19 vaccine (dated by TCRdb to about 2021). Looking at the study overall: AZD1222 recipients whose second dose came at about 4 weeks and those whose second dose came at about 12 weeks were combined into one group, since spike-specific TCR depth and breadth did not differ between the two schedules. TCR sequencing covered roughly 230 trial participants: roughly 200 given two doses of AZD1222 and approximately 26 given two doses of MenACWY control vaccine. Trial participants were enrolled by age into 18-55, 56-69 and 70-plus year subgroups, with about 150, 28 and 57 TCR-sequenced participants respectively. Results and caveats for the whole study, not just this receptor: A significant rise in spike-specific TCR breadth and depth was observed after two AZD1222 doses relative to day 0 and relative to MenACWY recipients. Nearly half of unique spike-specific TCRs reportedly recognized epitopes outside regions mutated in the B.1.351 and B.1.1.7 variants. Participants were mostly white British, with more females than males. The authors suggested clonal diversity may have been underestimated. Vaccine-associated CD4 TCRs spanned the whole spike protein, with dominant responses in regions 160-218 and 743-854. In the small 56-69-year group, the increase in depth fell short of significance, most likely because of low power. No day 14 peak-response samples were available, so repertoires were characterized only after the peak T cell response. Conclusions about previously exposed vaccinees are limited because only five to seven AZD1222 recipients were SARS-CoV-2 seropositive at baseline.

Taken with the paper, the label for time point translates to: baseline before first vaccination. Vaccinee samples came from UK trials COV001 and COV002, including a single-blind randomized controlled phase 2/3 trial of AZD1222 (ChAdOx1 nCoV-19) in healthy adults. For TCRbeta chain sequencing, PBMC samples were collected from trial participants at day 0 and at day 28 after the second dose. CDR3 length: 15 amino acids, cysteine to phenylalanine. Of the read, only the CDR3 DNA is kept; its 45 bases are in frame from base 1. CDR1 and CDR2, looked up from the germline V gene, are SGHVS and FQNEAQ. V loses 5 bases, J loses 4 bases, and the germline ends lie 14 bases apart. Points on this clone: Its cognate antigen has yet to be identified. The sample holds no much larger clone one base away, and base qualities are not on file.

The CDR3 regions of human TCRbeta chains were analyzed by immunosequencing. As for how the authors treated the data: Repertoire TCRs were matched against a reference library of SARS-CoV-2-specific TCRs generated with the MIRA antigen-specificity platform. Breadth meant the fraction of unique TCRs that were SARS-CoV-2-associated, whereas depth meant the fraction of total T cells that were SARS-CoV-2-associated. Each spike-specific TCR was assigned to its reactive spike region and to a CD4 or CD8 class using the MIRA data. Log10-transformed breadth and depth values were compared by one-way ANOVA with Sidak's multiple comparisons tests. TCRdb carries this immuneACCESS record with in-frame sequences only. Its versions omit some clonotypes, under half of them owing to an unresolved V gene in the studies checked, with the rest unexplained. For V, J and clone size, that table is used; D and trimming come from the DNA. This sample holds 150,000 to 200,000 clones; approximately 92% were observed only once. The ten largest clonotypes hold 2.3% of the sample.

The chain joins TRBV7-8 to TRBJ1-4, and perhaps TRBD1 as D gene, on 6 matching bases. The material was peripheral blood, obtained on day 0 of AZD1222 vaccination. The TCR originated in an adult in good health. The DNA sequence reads TGTGCCAGCAGCCTGCTTAGGACAGTTAATGAAAAACTGTTTTTT. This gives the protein CASSLLRTVNEKLFF.